These T cell receptor beta chains were read from a single sample in a study of blood T cell repertoires in COVID-19. TCRdb keeps only in-frame clones here, not all; method: immunoSEQ multiplex PCR. The profile shows 210,000 or so clones, 86% of them singletons. Sequences were obtained from peripheral blood. These receptors came from a woman aged 45-65 years with acute or convalescent COVID-19. The CDR3 runs from the conserved cysteine through the conserved F or W. Fields, in order: D gene, J gene, clone size, V gene, CDR3 protein, CDR3 DNA. D genes are given only for firm matches. Size is stated for part of the rows, as once, few or many counts, or as a class when the clone is expanded.

d_call: .; j_call: TRBJ1-1; clone_size: once; v_call: TRBV6-5; cdr3_aa: CASSSPQGLVRTEAFF; cdr3_nt: TGTGCCAGCAGTTCCCCACAGGGTCTCGTTAGGACTGAAGCTTTCTTT
d_call: TRBD1; j_call: TRBJ1-6; clone_size: once; v_call: TRBV10-3; cdr3_aa: CAIRQGLYNSPLHF; cdr3_nt: TGTGCCATCAGACAGGGGCTCTATAATTCACCCCTCCACTTT
d_call: .; j_call: TRBJ2-7; clone_size: .; v_call: TRBV5-1; cdr3_aa: CASSLGGLAGGTYEQYF; cdr3_nt: TGCGCCAGCAGCTTAGGGGGCCTAGCGGGTGGTACCTACGAGCAGTACTTC
d_call: TRBD1; j_call: TRBJ1-1; clone_size: few; v_call: TRBV18; cdr3_aa: CASSRGTVSTEAFF; cdr3_nt: TGTGCCAGCTCACGGGGGACAGTATCCACTGAAGCTTTCTTT
d_call: .; j_call: TRBJ1-4; clone_size: .; v_call: TRBV19; cdr3_aa: CARQATNEKLFF; cdr3_nt: TGTGCCAGACAGGCAACTAATGAAAAACTGTTTTTT
d_call: TRBD1; j_call: TRBJ2-7; clone_size: .; v_call: TRBV5-6; cdr3_aa: CASSTGQGLYEQYF; cdr3_nt: TGTGCCAGCAGCACGGGACAGGGACTTTACGAGCAGTACTTC
d_call: TRBD1; j_call: TRBJ1-6; clone_size: .; v_call: TRBV7-2; cdr3_aa: CASSTLDRATLPLHF; cdr3_nt: TGTGCCAGCAGCACTCTTGACAGGGCAACTTTACCCCTCCACTTT
d_call: .; j_call: TRBJ1-5; clone_size: .; v_call: TRBV5-8; cdr3_aa: CASSITGNQPQHF; cdr3_nt: TGTGCCAGCAGCATAACAGGGAATCAGCCCCAGCATTTT
d_call: TRBD1; j_call: TRBJ1-3; clone_size: .; v_call: TRBV7-8; cdr3_aa: CASSLAGQALSGNTIYF; cdr3_nt: TGTGCCAGCAGCTTAGCGGGACAGGCGCTCTCTGGAAACACCATATATTTT
d_call: .; j_call: TRBJ2-5; clone_size: .; v_call: TRBV10-2; cdr3_aa: CASAQYQETQYF; cdr3_nt: TGCGCCAGCGCACAGTACCAAGAGACCCAGTACTTC
d_call: .; j_call: TRBJ1-5; clone_size: .; v_call: TRBV28; cdr3_aa: CASSVPDGKNSNQPQHF; cdr3_nt: TGTGCCAGCAGCGTTCCGGACGGGAAAAATAGCAATCAGCCCCAGCATTTT
d_call: .; j_call: TRBJ1-5; clone_size: .; v_call: TRBV6-2/TRBV6-3; cdr3_aa: CASSYGGYRSNQPQHF; cdr3_nt: TGTGCCAGCAGTTACGGGGGGTATCGTAGCAATCAGCCCCAGCATTTT
d_call: .; j_call: TRBJ2-3; clone_size: .; v_call: TRBV5-5; cdr3_aa: CASSLGQRTDTQYF; cdr3_nt: TGTGCCAGCAGCTTAGGACAGCGCACAGATACGCAGTATTTT
d_call: .; j_call: TRBJ2-2; clone_size: .; v_call: TRBV15; cdr3_aa: CATSRDKGTGELFF; cdr3_nt: TGTGCCACCAGCAGAGATAAGGGGACCGGGGAGCTGTTTTTT
d_call: .; j_call: TRBJ1-1; clone_size: .; v_call: TRBV12-3/TRBV12-4; cdr3_aa: CASSLRGNTEAFF; cdr3_nt: TGTGCCAGCAGTTTACGCGGAAACACTGAAGCTTTCTTT
d_call: .; j_call: TRBJ1-2; clone_size: .; v_call: TRBV5-5; cdr3_aa: CASSRRGGDGYTF; cdr3_nt: TGTGCCAGCAGCCGGAGGGGTGGAGATGGCTACACCTTC
d_call: .; j_call: TRBJ2-5; clone_size: .; v_call: TRBV18; cdr3_aa: CASSPRVLVSETQYF; cdr3_nt: TGTGCCAGCTCACCAAGAGTCCTAGTCAGCGAGACCCAGTACTTC
d_call: TRBD1; j_call: TRBJ2-4; clone_size: .; v_call: TRBV5-5; cdr3_aa: CASSLSGTGPNIQYF; cdr3_nt: TGTGCCAGCAGCTTGTCCGGGACAGGACCAAACATTCAGTACTTC
d_call: .; j_call: TRBJ2-7; clone_size: .; v_call: TRBV24-1; cdr3_aa: CATSDPGLPYEQYF; cdr3_nt: TGTGCCACCAGTGACCCCGGACTACCTTACGAGCAGTACTTC
d_call: .; j_call: TRBJ1-1; clone_size: .; v_call: TRBV5-1; cdr3_aa: CASSLTGSNTEAFF; cdr3_nt: TGCGCCAGCAGCTTAACCGGGTCGAACACTGAAGCTTTCTTT
d_call: .; j_call: TRBJ1-1; clone_size: .; v_call: TRBV9; cdr3_aa: CASSVGTGKKSVEAFF; cdr3_nt: TGTGCCAGCAGCGTAGGAACAGGGAAGAAGAGTGTTGAAGCTTTCTTT
d_call: .; j_call: TRBJ1-5; clone_size: .; v_call: TRBV5-6; cdr3_aa: CASSGTDQPQHF; cdr3_nt: TGTGCCAGCAGCGGAACAGATCAGCCCCAGCATTTT
d_call: TRBD1; j_call: TRBJ1-4; clone_size: .; v_call: TRBV18; cdr3_aa: CASSSGQGANEKLFF; cdr3_nt: TGTGCCAGCTCTTCAGGACAGGGGGCTAATGAAAAACTGTTTTTT
d_call: .; j_call: TRBJ1-6; clone_size: many; v_call: TRBV27; cdr3_aa: CASSSPGYNSPLHF; cdr3_nt: TGTGCCAGCAGTTCGCCGGGGTATAATTCACCCCTCCACTTT
d_call: .; j_call: TRBJ2-7; clone_size: .; v_call: TRBV30; cdr3_aa: CAWSGGVPYEQYF; cdr3_nt: TGTGCCTGGAGCGGCGGGGTTCCCTACGAGCAGTACTTC
d_call: .; j_call: TRBJ1-4; clone_size: .; v_call: TRBV30; cdr3_aa: CAWSGQKNEKLFF; cdr3_nt: TGTGCCTGGAGTGGACAGAAAAATGAAAAACTGTTTTTT
d_call: TRBD1; j_call: TRBJ2-7; clone_size: .; v_call: TRBV18; cdr3_aa: CASSPMDRGLPYEQYF; cdr3_nt: TGTGCCAGCTCACCCATGGACAGGGGGCTTCCGTACGAGCAGTACTTC
d_call: .; j_call: TRBJ1-3; clone_size: .; v_call: TRBV5-1; cdr3_aa: CASRSPQGPSGNTIYF; cdr3_nt: TGCGCCAGCCGCTCACCGCAGGGCCCCTCTGGAAACACCATATATTTT
d_call: TRBD2; j_call: TRBJ2-1; clone_size: .; v_call: TRBV7-9; cdr3_aa: CASSWTSGTYNEQFF; cdr3_nt: TGTGCCAGCAGCTGGACTAGCGGGACGTACAATGAGCAGTTCTTC
d_call: TRBD1; j_call: TRBJ1-5; clone_size: few; v_call: TRBV18; cdr3_aa: CASSPQGQGNQPQHF; cdr3_nt: TGTGCCAGCTCACCACAGGGACAGGGCAATCAGCCCCAGCATTTT
d_call: TRBD1; j_call: TRBJ2-7; clone_size: .; v_call: TRBV7-9; cdr3_aa: CASSIQGAWEQYF; cdr3_nt: TGTGCCAGCAGCATACAGGGGGCGTGGGAGCAGTACTTC
d_call: TRBD1; j_call: TRBJ2-7; clone_size: few; v_call: TRBV19; cdr3_aa: CASSPTGASYEQYF; cdr3_nt: TGTGCCAGTAGCCCTACAGGGGCCTCCTACGAGCAGTACTTC
d_call: .; j_call: TRBJ2-3; clone_size: .; v_call: TRBV3-1/TRBV3-2; cdr3_aa: CASSQAVDGTDTQYF; cdr3_nt: TGTGCCAGCAGCCAAGCGGTAGATGGCACAGATACGCAGTATTTT
d_call: TRBD1; j_call: TRBJ1-2; clone_size: .; v_call: TRBV6-5; cdr3_aa: CASLSKGAFGYTF; cdr3_nt: TGTGCCAGCCTCAGTAAGGGGGCCTTTGGCTACACCTTC
d_call: .; j_call: TRBJ1-3; clone_size: .; v_call: TRBV5-1; cdr3_aa: CASSPRGLGNTIYF; cdr3_nt: TGCGCCAGCAGCCCTAGGGGGTTGGGAAACACCATATATTTT
d_call: .; j_call: TRBJ1-3; clone_size: .; v_call: TRBV6-2/TRBV6-3; cdr3_aa: CASSSLPGQLNSGNTIYF; cdr3_nt: TGTGCCAGCAGCTCCCTCCCGGGACAACTAAACTCTGGAAACACCATATATTTT
d_call: TRBD1; j_call: TRBJ1-1; clone_size: .; v_call: TRBV30; cdr3_aa: CAWSGGQAGSEAFF; cdr3_nt: TGTGCCTGGAGTGGAGGACAGGCAGGGTCTGAAGCTTTCTTT
d_call: TRBD2; j_call: TRBJ2-3; clone_size: once; v_call: TRBV11-2; cdr3_aa: CASSLVSGGPRDTQYF; cdr3_nt: TGTGCCAGCAGCTTAGTTAGCGGGGGGCCCAGGGATACGCAGTATTTT
d_call: .; j_call: TRBJ1-2; clone_size: few; v_call: TRBV27; cdr3_aa: CASSSGNYGYTF; cdr3_nt: TGTGCCAGCAGTTCAGGCAACTATGGCTACACCTTC
d_call: TRBD1; j_call: TRBJ1-4; clone_size: .; v_call: TRBV7-2; cdr3_aa: CASSGGGAGNEKLFF; cdr3_nt: TGTGCCAGCAGCGGAGGGGGCGCCGGTAATGAAAAACTGTTTTTT
d_call: .; j_call: TRBJ2-2; clone_size: .; v_call: TRBV5-1; cdr3_aa: CASSLPGSRELFF; cdr3_nt: TGCGCCAGCAGCTTACCCGGGTCCAGGGAGCTGTTTTTT
d_call: .; j_call: TRBJ1-2; clone_size: .; v_call: TRBV27; cdr3_aa: CASSFLTGANYGYTF; cdr3_nt: TGTGCCAGCAGTTTCCTGACAGGCGCTAACTATGGCTACACCTTC